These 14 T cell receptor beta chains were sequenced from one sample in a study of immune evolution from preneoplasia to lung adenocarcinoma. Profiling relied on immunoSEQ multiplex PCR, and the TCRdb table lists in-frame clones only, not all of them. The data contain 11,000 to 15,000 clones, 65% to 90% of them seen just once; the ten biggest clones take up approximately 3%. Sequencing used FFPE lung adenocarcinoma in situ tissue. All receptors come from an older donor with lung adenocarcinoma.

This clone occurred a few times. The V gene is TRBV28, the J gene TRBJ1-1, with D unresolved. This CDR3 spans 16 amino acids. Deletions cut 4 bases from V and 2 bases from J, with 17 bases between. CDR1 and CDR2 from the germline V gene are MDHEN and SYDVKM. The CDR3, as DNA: TGTGCCAGCAGTTCGCCCGGACTGCGGTTAAACACTGAAGCTTTCTTT. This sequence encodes CASSSPGLRLNTEAFF.

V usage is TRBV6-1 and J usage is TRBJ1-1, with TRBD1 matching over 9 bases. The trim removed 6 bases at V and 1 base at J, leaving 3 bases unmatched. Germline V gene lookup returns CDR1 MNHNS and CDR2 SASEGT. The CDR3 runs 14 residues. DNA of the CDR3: TGTGCCAGCAGCCGGGACAGGGAGAACACTGAAGCTTTCTTT. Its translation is CASSRDRENTEAFF.

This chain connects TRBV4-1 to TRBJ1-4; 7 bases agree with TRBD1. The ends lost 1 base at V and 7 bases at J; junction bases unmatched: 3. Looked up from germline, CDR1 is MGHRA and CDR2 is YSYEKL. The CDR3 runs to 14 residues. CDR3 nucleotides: TGCGCCAGCAGCCAAGTGAACAGGGGTGAAAAACTGTTTTTT. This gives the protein CASSQVNRGEKLFF.

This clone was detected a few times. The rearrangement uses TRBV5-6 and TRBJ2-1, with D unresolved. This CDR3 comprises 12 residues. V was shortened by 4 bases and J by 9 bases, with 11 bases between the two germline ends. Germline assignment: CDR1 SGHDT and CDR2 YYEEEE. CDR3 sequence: CASSVVFGEQFF. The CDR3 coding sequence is TGTGCCAGCAGCGTAGTTTTTGGTGAGCAGTTCTTC.

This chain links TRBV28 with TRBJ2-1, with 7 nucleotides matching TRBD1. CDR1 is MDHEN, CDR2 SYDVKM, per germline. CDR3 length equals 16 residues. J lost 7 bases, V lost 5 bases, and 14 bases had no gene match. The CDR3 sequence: CASSTRTGESDNEQFF. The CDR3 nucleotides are TGTGCCAGCAGTACCCGGACAGGAGAAAGCGATAATGAGCAGTTCTTC.

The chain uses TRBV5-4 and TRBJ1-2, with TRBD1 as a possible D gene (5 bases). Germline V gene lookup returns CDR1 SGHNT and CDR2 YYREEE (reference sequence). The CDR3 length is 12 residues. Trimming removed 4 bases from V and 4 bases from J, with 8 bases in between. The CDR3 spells CASSPDSYGYTF. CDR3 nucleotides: TGTGCCAGCAGCCCAGACAGCTATGGCTACACCTTC.

The CDR3: CASSMGGQPQHF. The CDR3 DNA follows: TGTGCCAGTAGTATGGGTGGGCAGCCCCAGCATTTT. V is TRBV19 and J is TRBJ1-5; D gene unclear. From germline, CDR1 is LNHDA and CDR2 SQIVND (reference sequence). This CDR3 is 12 amino acids long. The ends were cut back, 3 bases at V and 7 bases at J, with 7 bases in the middle.

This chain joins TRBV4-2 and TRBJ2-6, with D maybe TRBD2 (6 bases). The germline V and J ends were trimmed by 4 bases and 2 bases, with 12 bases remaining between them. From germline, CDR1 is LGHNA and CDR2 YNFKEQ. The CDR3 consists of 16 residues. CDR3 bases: TGTGCCAGCAGCCGAGAGCTAGCGACTGGGGCCAACGTCCTGACTTTC. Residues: CASSRELATGANVLTF.

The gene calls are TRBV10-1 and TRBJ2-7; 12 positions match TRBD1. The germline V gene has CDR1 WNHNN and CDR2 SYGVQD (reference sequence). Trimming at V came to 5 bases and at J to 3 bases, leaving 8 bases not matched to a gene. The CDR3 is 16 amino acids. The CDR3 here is CASSYDRDRGLYEQYF. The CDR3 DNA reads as TGCGCCAGCAGTTATGACCGGGACAGGGGGCTCTACGAGCAGTACTTC.

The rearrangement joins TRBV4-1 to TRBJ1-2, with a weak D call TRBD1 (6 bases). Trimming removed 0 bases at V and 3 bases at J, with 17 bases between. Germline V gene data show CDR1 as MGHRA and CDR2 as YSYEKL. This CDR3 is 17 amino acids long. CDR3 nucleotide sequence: TGCGCCAGCAGCCAAGATCTTAGTGCAGGGGTGGACTATGGCTACACCTTC. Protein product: CASSQDLSAGVDYGYTF.

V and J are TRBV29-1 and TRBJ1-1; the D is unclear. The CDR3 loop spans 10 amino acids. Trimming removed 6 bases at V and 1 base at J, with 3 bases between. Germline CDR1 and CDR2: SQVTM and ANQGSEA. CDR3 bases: TGCAGCGTCCAGAACACTGAAGCTTTCTTT. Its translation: CSVQNTEAFF.

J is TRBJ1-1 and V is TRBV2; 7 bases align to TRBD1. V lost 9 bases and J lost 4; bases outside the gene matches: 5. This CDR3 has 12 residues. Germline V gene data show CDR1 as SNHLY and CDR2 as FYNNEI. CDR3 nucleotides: TGTGCCAGGACCGCAGGGGGCACTGAAGCTTTCTTT. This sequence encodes CARTAGGTEAFF.

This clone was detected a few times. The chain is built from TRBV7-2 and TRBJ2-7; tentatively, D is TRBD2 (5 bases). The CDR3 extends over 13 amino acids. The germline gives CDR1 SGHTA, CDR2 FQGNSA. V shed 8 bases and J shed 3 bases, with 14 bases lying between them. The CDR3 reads CASSRPGIYEQYF. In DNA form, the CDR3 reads TGTGCCAGCTCCAGACCCGGGATCTACGAGCAGTACTTC.

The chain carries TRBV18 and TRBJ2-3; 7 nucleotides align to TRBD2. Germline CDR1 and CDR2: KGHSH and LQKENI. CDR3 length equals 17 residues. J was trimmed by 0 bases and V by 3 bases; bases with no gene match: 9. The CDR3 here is CASSPTLLASSTDTQYF. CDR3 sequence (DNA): TGTGCCAGCTCACCCACGTTACTAGCGAGTAGCACAGATACGCAGTATTTT.